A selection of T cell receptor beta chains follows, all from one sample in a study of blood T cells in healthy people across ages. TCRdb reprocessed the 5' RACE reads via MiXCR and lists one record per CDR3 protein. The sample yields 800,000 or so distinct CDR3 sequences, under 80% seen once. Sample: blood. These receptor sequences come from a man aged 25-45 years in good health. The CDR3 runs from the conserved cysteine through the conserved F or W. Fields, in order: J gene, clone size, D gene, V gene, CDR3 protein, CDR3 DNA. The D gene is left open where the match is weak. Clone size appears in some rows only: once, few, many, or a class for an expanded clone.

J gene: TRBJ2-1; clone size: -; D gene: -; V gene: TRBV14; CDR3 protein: CASSLGQLHSYNEQFF; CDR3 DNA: TGTGCCAGCAGCCTTGGACAGCTCCACTCCTACAATGAGCAGTTCTTC
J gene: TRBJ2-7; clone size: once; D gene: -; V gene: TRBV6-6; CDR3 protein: CASRYDRPYEQYF; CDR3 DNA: TGTGCCAGCAGGTACGACAGGCCCTACGAGCAGTACTTC
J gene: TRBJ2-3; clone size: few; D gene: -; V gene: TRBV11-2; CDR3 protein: CASSLVHSTDTQYF; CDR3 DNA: TGTGCCAGCAGCTTAGTCCACAGCACAGATACGCAGTATTTT
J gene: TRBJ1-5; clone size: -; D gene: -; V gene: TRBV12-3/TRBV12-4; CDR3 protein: CASSLGGRDDQPQHF; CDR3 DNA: TGTGCCAGCAGTTTAGGCGGACGGGACGATCAGCCCCAGCATTTT
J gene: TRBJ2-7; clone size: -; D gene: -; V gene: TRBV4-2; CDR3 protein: CASSQVNTGTIVYEQYF; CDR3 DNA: TGTGCCAGCAGCCAAGTAAACACCGGAACTATAGTATACGAGCAGTACTTC
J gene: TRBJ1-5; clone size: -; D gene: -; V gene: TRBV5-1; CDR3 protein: CASSLEGRDRPQHF; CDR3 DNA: TGCGCCAGCAGCTTGGAGGGCAGGGACCGGCCCCAGCATTTT
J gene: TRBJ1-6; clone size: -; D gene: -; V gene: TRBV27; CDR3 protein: CASSLYFQGKDSPLHF; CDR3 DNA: TGTGCCAGCAGTTTATATTTCCAGGGGAAGGATTCACCCCTCCACTTT
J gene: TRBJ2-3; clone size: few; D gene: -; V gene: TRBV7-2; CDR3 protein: CASSFRGERGLPQYF; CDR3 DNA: TGTGCCAGCAGCTTCAGAGGGGAGAGGGGCCTACCGCAGTATTTT
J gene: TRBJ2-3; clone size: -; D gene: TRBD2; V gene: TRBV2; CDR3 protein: CAGSGTSIRVAGGSTDTQYF; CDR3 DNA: TGTGCCGGCTCCGGGACTTCCATTCGGGTAGCGGGGGGAAGCACAGATACGCAGTATTTT
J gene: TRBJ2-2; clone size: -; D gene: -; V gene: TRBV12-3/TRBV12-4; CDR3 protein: CASMVQGNTGELFF; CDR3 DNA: TGTGCCAGCATGGTGCAGGGCAACACCGGGGAGCTGTTTTTT
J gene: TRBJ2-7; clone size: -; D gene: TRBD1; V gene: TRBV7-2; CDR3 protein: CASSLGTGPGYEQYF; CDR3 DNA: TGTGCCAGCAGCTTAGGGACAGGGCCCGGCTACGAGCAGTACTTC
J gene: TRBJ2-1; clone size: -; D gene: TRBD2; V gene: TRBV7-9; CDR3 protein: CASTPRGGHSYNEQFF; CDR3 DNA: TGTGCCAGCACCCCTCGGGGGGGACATTCCTACAATGAGCAGTTCTTC
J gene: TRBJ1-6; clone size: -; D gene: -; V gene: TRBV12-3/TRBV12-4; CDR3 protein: CASSRTKLGSPLHF; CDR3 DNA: TGTGCCAGCAGTAGGACAAAACTCGGCTCACCCCTCCACTTT
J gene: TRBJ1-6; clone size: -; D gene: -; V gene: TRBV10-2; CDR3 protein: CASSTGTINSPLHF; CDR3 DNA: TGCGCCAGCAGTACCGGGACGATAAATTCACCCCTCCACTTT
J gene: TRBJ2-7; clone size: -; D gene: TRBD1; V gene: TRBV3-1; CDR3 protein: CASSQVTGDVEQYF; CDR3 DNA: TGTGCCAGCAGCCAAGTTACAGGGGACGTCGAGCAGTACTTC
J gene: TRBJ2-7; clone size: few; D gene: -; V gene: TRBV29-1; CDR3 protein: CSVPGLDGYEQYF; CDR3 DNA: TGCAGCGTTCCGGGGCTAGACGGTTACGAGCAGTACTTC
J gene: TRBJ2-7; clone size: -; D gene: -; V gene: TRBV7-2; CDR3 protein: CASRLWGPGITFYEQYF; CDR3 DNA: TGTGCCAGCAGGCTATGGGGCCCAGGGATCACTTTCTACGAGCAGTACTTC
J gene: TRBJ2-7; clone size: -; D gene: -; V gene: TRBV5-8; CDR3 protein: CASSRTSHEQYF; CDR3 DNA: TGTGCCAGCAGCCGGACGTCCCACGAGCAGTACTTC
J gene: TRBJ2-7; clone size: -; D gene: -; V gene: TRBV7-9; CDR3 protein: CASRPPLGSPYEQYF; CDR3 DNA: TGTGCCAGCAGACCACCCCTGGGGTCCCCCTACGAGCAGTACTTC
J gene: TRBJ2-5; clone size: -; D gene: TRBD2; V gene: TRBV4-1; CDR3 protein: CASSQEPLTSGETQYF; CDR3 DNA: TGCGCCAGCAGCCAAGAACCCTTGACTAGCGGAGAGACCCAGTACTTC
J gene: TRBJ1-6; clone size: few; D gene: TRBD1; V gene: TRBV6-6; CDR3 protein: CASSPPGQGRPLHF; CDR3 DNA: TGTGCCAGCAGCCCACCCGGACAGGGGAGGCCCCTCCACTTT
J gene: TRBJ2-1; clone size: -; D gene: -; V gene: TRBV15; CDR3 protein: CATTTPATADEQFF; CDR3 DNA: TGTGCCACCACAACCCCGGCCACCGCGGATGAGCAGTTCTTC
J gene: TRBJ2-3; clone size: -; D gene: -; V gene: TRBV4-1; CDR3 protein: CASSPTGPFTDTQYF; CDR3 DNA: TGCGCCAGCAGCCCTACAGGGCCATTCACAGATACGCAGTATTTT
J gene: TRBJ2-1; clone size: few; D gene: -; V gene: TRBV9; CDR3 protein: CASSSLQGSNEQFF; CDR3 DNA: TGTGCCAGCAGCTCGCTCCAGGGGTCTAATGAGCAGTTCTTC
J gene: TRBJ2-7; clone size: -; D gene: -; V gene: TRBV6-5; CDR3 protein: CASISIYYEQYF; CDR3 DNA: TGTGCCAGCATTTCGATATACTACGAGCAGTACTTC
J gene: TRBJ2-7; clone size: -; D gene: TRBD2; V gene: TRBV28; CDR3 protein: CASSVTSGGFHEQYF; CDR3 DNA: TGTGCCAGCAGTGTTACTAGCGGGGGCTTCCACGAGCAGTACTTC
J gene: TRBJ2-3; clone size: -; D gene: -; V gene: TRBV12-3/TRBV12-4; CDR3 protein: CASSLTMSTDTQYF; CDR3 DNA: TGTGCCAGCAGTTTAACCATGAGCACAGATACGCAGTATTTT
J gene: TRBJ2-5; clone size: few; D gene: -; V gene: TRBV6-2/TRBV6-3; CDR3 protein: CASSLRRLAGETQYF; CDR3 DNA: TGTGCCAGCAGCCTCCGGAGGCTAGCAGGGGAGACCCAGTACTTC
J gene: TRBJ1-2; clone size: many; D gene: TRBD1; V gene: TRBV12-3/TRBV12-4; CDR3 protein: CASSPHRDRAYGYTF; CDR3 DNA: TGTGCCAGCAGCCCTCACCGGGACAGGGCCTATGGCTACACCTTC
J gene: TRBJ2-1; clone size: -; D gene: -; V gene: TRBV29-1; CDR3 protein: CSVEDRGTNNEQFF; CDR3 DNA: TGCAGCGTTGAAGATCGGGGCACCAACAATGAGCAGTTCTTC
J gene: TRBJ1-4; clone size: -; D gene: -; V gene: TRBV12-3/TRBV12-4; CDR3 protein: CASNRGTRNEKLFF; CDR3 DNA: TGTGCCAGCAACCGGGGCACGAGGAATGAAAAACTGTTTTTT
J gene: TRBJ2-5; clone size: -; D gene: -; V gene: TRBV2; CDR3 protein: CASTTGRETQYF; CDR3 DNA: TGTGCCAGCACCACGGGCCGAGAGACCCAGTACTTC
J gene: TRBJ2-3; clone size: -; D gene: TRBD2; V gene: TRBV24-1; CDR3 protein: CATSDLSGDPDTQYF; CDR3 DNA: TGTGCCACCAGTGATTTGAGCGGGGACCCAGACACGCAGTATTTT
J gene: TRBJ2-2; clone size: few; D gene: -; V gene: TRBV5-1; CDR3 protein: CAAMGGPNTGELFF; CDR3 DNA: TGCGCCGCCATGGGGGGTCCGAACACCGGGGAGCTGTTTTTT
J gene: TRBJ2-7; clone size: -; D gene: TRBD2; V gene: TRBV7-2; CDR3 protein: CASSLEGLAGYSYEQYF; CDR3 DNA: TGTGCCAGCAGCTTAGAGGGGCTAGCGGGGTATTCCTACGAGCAGTACTTC
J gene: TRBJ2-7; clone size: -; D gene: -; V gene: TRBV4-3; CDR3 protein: CASSQDLDWSYEQYF; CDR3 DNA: TGCGCCAGCAGCCAAGATCTGGACTGGTCCTACGAGCAGTACTTC
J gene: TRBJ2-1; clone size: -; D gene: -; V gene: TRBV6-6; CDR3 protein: CASSYPDRSYNEQFF; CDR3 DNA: TGTGCCAGCAGTTACCCTGATCGCTCCTACAATGAGCAGTTCTTC